In its sample, the clone carrying this T cell receptor (beta chain) was seen a few times. Antigen unknown. The V gene end was trimmed by 4 bases and the J gene end by 6 bases; junction bases not matched to a gene: 7. CDR3 length: 15 residues. Germline lookup yields CDR1 SGHKS and CDR2 YYEKEE (reference sequence). These data belong to a study of identical twins. Healthy Caucasians provided all donations. Template switching, a step in the protocol, added a universal primer site, and cDNA carried unique molecular identifiers. TCRdb used MiXCR to reprocess the 5' RACE reads, holding one entry per CDR3 protein. The data show fewer than 500,000 distinct CDR3 sequences, approximately 15% seen once. The study, taken as a whole, reports: The study found excess low generation probability among twin-shared out-of-frame alpha sequences. In zero-insertion analyses, partial confounding could arise from invariant MAIT and iNKT cells.

In addition, the sample was reused for a study of yellow fever vaccine responses in identical twins.

This receptor was obtained from a woman under 30 in good health. The sequenced sample was CD4+ T cells sorted from blood. The chain uses TRBV5-5 and TRBJ2-2, with 9 bases aligning to TRBD1. CDR3 nucleotide sequence: TGTGCCAGCAGCCCAGGGACAGGGAGTCCCGGGGAGCTGTTTTTT. Protein sequence: CASSPGTGSPGELFF. Combining the CDR3 with reference TRBV5-5 and TRBJ2-2 gives the whole variable domain DAGVTQSPTHLIKTRGQQVTLRCSPISGHKSVSWYQQVLGQGPQFIFQYYEKEERGRGNFPDRFSARQFPNYSSELNVNALLLGDSALYLCASSPGTGSPGELFFGEGSRLTVL.